What follows are 8 T cell receptor beta chains derived from one specimen sequenced in a study of CD8+ T cells in alopecia areata. Treatment of the sample: oral pan-JAK inhibitor, 5-10 mg twice daily. Extraction of RNA preceded its reverse transcription into cDNA, which served as the sequencing template. Sequenced by immunoSEQ multiplex PCR; TCRdb stores in-frame clones only, minus some. The profile shows 150,000 to 250,000 clones, about 62% of them singletons. Sequences were derived from CD4+ T cells sorted from blood, sampled at week 24, from a patient treated with tofacitinib. These receptors were obtained from a human donor with alopecia areata.

This clone was seen a handful of times. This rearrangement joins TRBV2 to TRBJ2-1; 11 bases map to TRBD2. This CDR3 is 15 amino acids long. The V segment lost 4 bases and the J segment 7 bases; nucleotides outside the gene matches: 6. The germline V gene has CDR1 SNHLY and CDR2 FYNNEI. This CDR3 reads CASSGSGGAGNEQFF. The CDR3 DNA reads TGTGCCAGCAGTGGTAGCGGGGGGGCCGGTAATGAGCAGTTCTTC. The entire variable domain, with the rest obtained from reference TRBV2 and TRBJ2-1, is as follows: EPEVTQTPSHQVTQMGQEVILRCVPISNHLYFYWYRQILGQKVEFLVSFYNNEISEKSEIFDDQFSVERPDGSNFTLKIRSTKLEDSAMYFCASSGSGGAGNEQFFGPGTRLTVL.

The chain links TRBV6-6 to TRBJ2-3; a weak D match, TRBD2 (6 bases). Germline-derived CDR1 and CDR2 are MNHNY and SVGAGI (reference sequence). The CDR3 contains 14 residues. Trimming left V 7 bases short and J 4 bases short, with 15 bases between. The CDR3: CASKTGERSDTQYF. The CDR3 DNA reads as TGTGCCAGCAAGACGGGGGAGAGGTCAGATACGCAGTATTTT.

Notes on this clone: Other DNA sequences within the sample encode an identical CDR3. The chain combines TRBV29-1 with TRBJ2-2; D possibly matches TRBD1 or TRBD2 (6 bases each). The CDR3 has 13 amino acids. Germline loops: CDR1 SQVTM, CDR2 ANQGSEA. V shed 3 bases and J shed 5 bases, with 10 bases lying between them. CDR3 residues: CSVDRGGTGELFF. In DNA, the CDR3 is TGCAGCGTTGATCGAGGGGGGACCGGGGAGCTGTTTTTT.

The gene calls are TRBV9 and TRBJ2-5, with D perhaps matching TRBD1 (7 bases). There are 17 residues in the CDR3. V lost 0 bases to trimming and J lost 3 bases, with 18 bases between them. Germline lookup yields CDR1 SGDLS and CDR2 YYNGEE. In DNA, the CDR3 is TGTGCCAGCAGCGTAGATCCGGCAGGGGGGCAGGAAGAGACCCAGTACTTC. It encodes CASSVDPAGGQEETQYF.

The chain has TRBV4-3 and TRBJ2-1; D is unclear. V gave up 0 bases and J gave up 9 bases, with 12 bases separating them. Germline CDR1 reads LGHNA; CDR2 reads YSLEER. This CDR3 has 14 amino acids. CDR3 DNA: TGCGCCAGCAGCCAAGAAATACATAGTTCTGAGCAGTTCTTC. The encoded protein is CASSQEIHSSEQFF.

This clone was recorded a few times. This sequence joins TRBV5-4 and TRBJ2-3; D not resolved. Trimming shortened V by 5 bases and J by 0 bases, and 16 bases separated the two germline ends. This CDR3 spans 16 amino acids. Per the germline V gene, CDR1 is SGHNT and CDR2 is YYREEE (reference sequence). Here the CDR3 reads CASSPSPEYSTDTQYF. CDR3 sequence (DNA): TGTGCCAGCAGTCCCAGCCCCGAATACAGCACAGATACGCAGTATTTT. Together with reference TRBV5-4 and TRBJ2-3, the CDR3 gives the full variable domain: ETGVTQSPTHLIKTRGQQVTLRCSSQSGHNTVSWYQQALGQGPQFIFQYYREEENGRGNFPPRFSGLQFPNYSSELNVNALELDDSALYLCASSPSPEYSTDTQYFGPGTRLTVL.

The chain couples TRBV4-3 to TRBJ1-4; TRBD1 matches 7 bases. The CDR3 has 14 amino acids. V trimming: 4 bases; J trimming: 8 bases; junction bases outside the gene matches: 7. Germline CDR1 is LGHNA and CDR2 is YSLEER. The CDR3 DNA reads TGCGCCAGCAGCCGAGGACAGGCGGGGGAAAAACTGTTTTTT. It is translated as CASSRGQAGEKLFF.

The CDR3 nucleotides read TGTGCCAGTAGTGATAATAGCAATCAGCCCCAGCATTTT. It is translated as CASSDNSNQPQHF. The chain employs TRBV19 and TRBJ1-5; D uncertain. The CDR3 consists of 13 residues. Germline assignment: CDR1 LNHDA and CDR2 SQIVND (reference sequence). Trimming took off 5 bases at V and 0 bases at J, with 5 bases between the two ends.